This is a list of T cell receptor beta chains from one sample in a study of blood T cell repertoires in COVID-19. Using immunoSEQ multiplex PCR, the repertoire was profiled, and TCRdb retains in-frame clones only, with some absent. The sample holds around 170,000 clones, about 86% seen once. Source material: peripheral blood. Receptor source: a man younger than 40 with active or convalescent COVID-19. CDR3s include the opening cysteine and the closing phenylalanine or tryptophan. A D gene is named only where the DNA matches it firmly. Clone size, where shown, is once, few, many, or a class for clones that have expanded.

v_gene	abundance	j_gene	len	d_gene	CDR3aa	CDR3nt
TRBV6-5	NA	TRBJ2-1	15	TRBD2	CASSYSAGGPNEQFF	TGTGCCAGCAGTTACTCGGCGGGAGGGCCCAATGAGCAGTTCTTC
TRBV10-3	NA	TRBJ1-3	14	NA	CAISDESSGNTIYF	TGTGCCATCAGTGACGAGAGCTCTGGAAACACCATATATTTT
TRBV10-3	NA	TRBJ1-2	15	NA	CAIRDSQGRDYGYTF	TGTGCCATCAGGGACTCCCAGGGGCGGGACTATGGCTACACCTTC
TRBV5-1	NA	TRBJ2-7	12	TRBD1	CASSLPQGAQYF	TGCGCCAGCAGCTTGCCCCAGGGGGCCCAGTACTTC
TRBV4-3	NA	TRBJ1-5	16	TRBD1	CASSPEGGQGWQPQHF	TGCGCCAGCAGCCCAGAGGGTGGACAGGGATGGCAGCCCCAGCATTTT
TRBV30	NA	TRBJ2-1	17	NA	CAWGSELALFSYNEQFF	TGTGCCTGGGGAAGCGAATTAGCACTCTTCTCCTACAATGAGCAGTTCTTC
TRBV7-2	once	TRBJ1-6	15	NA	CASSGHSPYNSPLHF	TGTGCCAGCAGCGGCCATTCCCCCTATAATTCACCCCTCCACTTT
TRBV7-8	NA	TRBJ2-1	20	TRBD2	CASSLDRSGRAPSSYNEQFF	TGTGCCAGCAGCCTGGACCGCAGCGGGAGGGCTCCGAGCTCCTACAATGAGCAGTTCTTC
TRBV9	NA	TRBJ2-5	16	TRBD2	CASSVRGLVGQETQYF	TGTGCCAGCAGCGTTAGGGGACTAGTCGGCCAAGAGACCCAGTACTTC
TRBV12-5	few	TRBJ1-6	16	NA	CASAPLDAGDNSPLHF	TGTGCTAGTGCCCCGCTCGATGCAGGGGATAATTCACCCCTCCACTTT
TRBV7-8	few	TRBJ1-4	16	TRBD1	CASSLNLDRGNEKLFF	TGTGCCAGCAGCTTAAACCTTGACAGGGGTAATGAAAAACTGTTTTTT
TRBV14	once	TRBJ1-2	15	NA	CASSQDRPPGYGYTF	TGTGCCAGCAGCCAAGATCGGCCGCCGGGCTATGGCTACACCTTC
TRBV19	NA	TRBJ1-1	16	NA	CASSIGSGGSWTEAFF	TGTGCCAGTAGTATAGGGTCGGGGGGGAGTTGGACTGAAGCTTTCTTT
TRBV6-4	NA	TRBJ2-1	16	TRBD1	CASSHGVGQAINEQFF	TGTGCCAGCAGTCACGGAGTCGGACAGGCCATTAATGAGCAGTTCTTC
TRBV2	few	TRBJ2-1	15	TRBD2	CASSTSGSSYNEQFF	TGTGCCAGCAGTACTAGCGGGTCCTCCTACAATGAGCAGTTCTTC
TRBV2	once	TRBJ1-5	16	TRBD1	CASSRTGRESNQPQHF	TGTGCCAGCAGCCGGACAGGGCGGGAAAGCAATCAGCCCCAGCATTTT
TRBV19	NA	TRBJ2-1	15	TRBD2	CASRTSGKGMYEQFF	TGTGCCAGCCGGACTAGCGGCAAAGGCATGTATGAGCAGTTCTTC
TRBV19	NA	TRBJ1-3	17	NA	CASNGGMSGASGNTIYF	TGTGCCAGTAACGGGGGGATGTCGGGGGCCTCTGGAAACACCATATATTTT
TRBV5-4	NA	TRBJ2-7	11	NA	CASSTYYEQYF	TGTGCCAGCAGCACCTACTACGAGCAGTACTTC
TRBV5-4	few	TRBJ1-2	13	TRBD1	CASSGSGGLGYTF	TGTGCCAGCAGCGGATCAGGGGGATTAGGCTACACCTTC
TRBV4-1	NA	TRBJ1-5	15	NA	CASSLSWSSNQPQHF	TGCGCCAGCAGCTTGAGTTGGAGTAGCAATCAGCCCCAGCATTTT
TRBV7-2	few	TRBJ1-2	14	NA	CASSLGGRPYGYTF	TGTGCCAGCAGCTTAGGGGGGCGGCCCTATGGCTACACCTTC
TRBV7-2	NA	TRBJ2-3	14	TRBD1	CASSSDRGTDTQYF	TGTGCCAGCAGCTCGGACAGGGGCACAGATACGCAGTATTTT
TRBV6-4	NA	TRBJ2-1	15	TRBD2	CASKNLAGDYNEQFF	TGTGCCAGCAAAAACTTAGCGGGGGACTACAATGAGCAGTTCTTC